The 25 T cell receptor beta chains below all came from one sample that was sequenced in a study of blood T cell repertoires in COVID-19. Data came from immunoSEQ multiplex PCR; TCRdb stores just in-frame clones and leaves some out. Among 26,000 or so clones listed, about 90% were seen once. Sequenced input: peripheral blood. The receptors derive from a human donor in a cohort sampled during active COVID-19.

The V and J genes are TRBV5-4 and TRBJ1-1, with TRBD1 identical over 7 bases. The germline CDR1 and CDR2 sequences are SGHNT and YYREEE (reference sequence). The CDR3 extends over 13 amino acids. J lost 11 bases, V lost 3 bases, and 10 bases had no gene match. The CDR3 region is CASSSTGMNGAFF. The CDR3 DNA sequence: TGTGCCAGCAGCTCGACAGGGATGAATGGGGCTTTCTTT. The variable domain in full, completed from reference TRBV5-4 and TRBJ1-1, reads ETGVTQSPTHLIKTRGQQVTLRCSSQSGHNTVSWYQQALGQGPQFIFQYYREEENGRGNFPPRFSGLQFPNYSSELNVNALELDDSALYLCASSSTGMNGAFFGQGTRLTVV.

The chain recombines TRBV9 with TRBJ2-2; the D gene is possibly TRBD2 (7 bases). The CDR3 covers 14 residues. V lost 7 bases, J lost 7 bases, and 17 bases lay in between. CDR1 and CDR2 from the germline V gene are SGDLS and YYNGEE. The CDR3 protein is CASRKGGTDGELFF. The CDR3 DNA is TGTGCCAGCCGGAAGGGGGGGACGGACGGGGAGCTGTTTTTT.

This clone appeared once. V usage is TRBV6-1 and J usage is TRBJ2-5; 7 positions match TRBD2. V trimming: 2 bases; J trimming: 1 base; junction bases outside the gene matches: 10. The germline gives CDR1 MNHNS, CDR2 SASEGT. There are 17 residues in the CDR3. This CDR3 is CASSESPAGIPQETQYF. The CDR3 DNA reads as TGTGCCAGCAGTGAAAGCCCAGCGGGAATCCCCCAAGAGACCCAGTACTTC.

The V and J genes are TRBV5-1 and TRBJ2-2, with 7 bases lining up with TRBD2. Germline trimming cut 9 bases from V and 2 bases from J; bases unmatched to any gene: 10. This CDR3 spans 15 amino acids. CDR1 and CDR2 from the germline V gene are SGHRS and YFSETQ. The CDR3 bases are TGCGCCACTACTGGCGGCGGGGGTAACACCGGGGAGCTGTTTTTT. It is translated as CATTGGGGNTGELFF.

The chain links TRBV2 to TRBJ2-7, with TRBD1 identical over 7 bases. The CDR3 length is 16 residues. Unmatched junction bases numbered 18, after V lost 7 bases and J lost 6 bases. Germline V lookup: CDR1 SNHLY, CDR2 FYNNEI. The CDR3 sequence: CASNYPKDRPYLEQYF. Here the CDR3 DNA reads TGTGCCAGCAACTACCCGAAGGACAGGCCGTACCTCGAGCAGTACTTC.

The rearrangement links TRBV5-8 to TRBJ1-2, with 9 bases identical to TRBD1. Germline trimming cut 4 bases from V and 6 bases from J; bases unmatched to any gene: 7. Germline CDR1 is SGHTS and CDR2 is YDEGEE. The CDR3 is 14 amino acids. The CDR3 protein is CASSVDRGMDGYTF. Here the CDR3 DNA reads TGTGCCAGCAGCGTCGACAGGGGGATGGATGGCTACACCTTC.

The chain uses TRBV28 and TRBJ1-1; D may be TRBD1 (5 bases). Per germline, CDR1 MDHEN and CDR2 SYDVKM. V was shortened by 3 bases and J by 7 bases, with 18 bases between the two germline ends. The CDR3 is 15 residues long. In nucleotides, the CDR3 is TGTGCCAGCAGTTTTCATTCGTCTGGGGCCAGTGAAGCTTTCTTT. Translated, it gives CASSFHSSGASEAFF. Using reference TRBV28 and TRBJ1-1 for the parts outside the CDR3, the full variable domain is DVKVTQSSRYLVKRTGEKVFLECVQDMDHENMFWYRQDPGLGLRLIYFSYDVKMKEKGDIPEGYSVSREKKERFSLILESASTNQTSMYLCASSFHSSGASEAFFGQGTRLTVV.

This chain links TRBV2 with TRBJ2-7; a possible D gene is TRBD1 (6 bases). The CDR3 covers 17 residues. V lost 4 bases to trimming and J lost 5 bases, with 24 bases between them. Per germline, CDR1 SNHLY and CDR2 FYNNEI. The CDR3 loop reads CASSVFNQGLFGDEQYF. DNA of the CDR3: TGTGCCAGCAGTGTTTTCAACCAGGGGCTTTTCGGAGACGAGCAGTACTTC. The whole variable domain, filled in from reference TRBV2 and TRBJ2-7, reads EPEVTQTPSHQVTQMGQEVILRCVPISNHLYFYWYRQILGQKVEFLVSFYNNEISEKSEIFDDQFSVERPDGSNFTLKIRSTKLEDSAMYFCASSVFNQGLFGDEQYFGPGTRLTVT.

The chain couples TRBV7-7 to TRBJ2-1; D may be TRBD1 (6 bases). The V gene lost 5 bases and the J gene lost 5 bases, with 16 bases spanning the gap. The CDR3 is 15 residues long. Per germline, CDR1 SSHAT and CDR2 FNYEAQ (reference sequence). CDR3 residues: CASSHRDTFHNEQFF. DNA of the CDR3: TGTGCCAGCAGCCACCGGGACACTTTTCACAATGAGCAGTTCTTC.

The rearrangement links TRBV30 to TRBJ2-7; 8 positions match TRBD1. This CDR3 is built from 15 residues. The V segment lost 1 base and the J segment 7 bases; nucleotides outside the gene matches: 12. CDR1 GTSNPN and CDR2 SVGIG come from the germline V gene (reference sequence). The CDR3 DNA reads as TGTGCCTGGAGTGCTCGACAGGGGCCCTCGGGTGAGCAGTACTTC. The encoded protein is CAWSARQGPSGEQYF.

The rearrangement uses TRBV7-3 and TRBJ2-1, with TRBD2 identical over 10 bases. The junction had 1 base not matched to a gene; V was cut back by 1 base and J by 4 bases. CDR1 is SGHTA, CDR2 FQGTGA, per germline. This CDR3 region has 15 residues. The chain's CDR3 is CASSLKLAGYNEQFF. The CDR3 bases are TGTGCCAGCAGCTTAAAACTAGCGGGGTACAATGAGCAGTTCTTC.

The gene calls are TRBV7-2 and TRBJ1-2, with 9 positions matching TRBD1. There are 13 residues in the CDR3. Trimming took 4 bases from V and 8 from J; bases not matched to a gene: 5. Germline V lookup: CDR1 SGHTA, CDR2 FQGNSA. This chain's CDR3 is CASSSQGARGYTF. The CDR3 DNA reads as TGTGCCAGCAGCTCACAGGGGGCGCGAGGCTACACCTTC.

The chain is built from TRBV6-1 and TRBJ1-3; possibly TRBD1 for D (6 bases). Germline values: CDR1 MNHNS, CDR2 SASEGT. Trimming removed 2 bases at V and 4 bases at J, with 15 bases between. The CDR3 totals 16 residues. The CDR3 sequence: CASSETKTGTGNTIYF. In nucleotides, the CDR3 is TGTGCCAGCAGTGAAACTAAGACCGGGACAGGAAACACCATATATTTT.

This chain uses TRBV29-1 with TRBJ2-5; 7 bases fit TRBD2. The CDR3 covers 13 residues. The germline CDR1 and CDR2 sequences are SQVTM and ANQGSEA. J gave up 5 bases and V 3 bases, and 6 bases lay outside the gene matches. The CDR3 coding sequence is TGCAGCGTTGAGCGGGTGGGGGGGGAGACCCAGTACTTC. Amino acids: CSVERVGGETQYF.

The genes are TRBV7-2 and TRBJ2-7; no definite D call. The CDR3 totals 12 residues. CDR1 and CDR2 from the germline V gene are SGHTA and FQGNSA. V shed 5 bases and J shed 3 bases, with 8 bases lying between them. The CDR3 coding sequence is TGTGCCAGCAGCCCACGGAGCTACGAGCAGTACTTC. Its translation is CASSPRSYEQYF.

V and J are TRBV19 and TRBJ2-7; tentative D call: TRBD1 (6 bases). V was pared by 1 base and J by 6 bases, with 13 bases between. This CDR3 contains 14 residues. Germline CDR1 is LNHDA and CDR2 is SQIVND (reference sequence). This chain's CDR3 is CASSIVGQIIEQYV. The CDR3 DNA is TGTGCCAGTAGTATAGTCGGACAGATTATCGAGCAGTACGTC.

The chain links TRBV11-2 to TRBJ2-2; 11 positions agree with TRBD2. This CDR3 has 17 residues. The germline V gene has CDR1 SGHAT and CDR2 FQNNGV. The ends lost 5 bases at V and 5 bases at J; junction bases unmatched: 10. CDR3 residues: CASSRTSGGPKTGELFF. The CDR3 nucleotides are TGTGCCAGCAGCCGTACTAGCGGGGGCCCTAAAACCGGGGAGCTGTTTTTT. Full variable domain (rest looked up from reference TRBV11-2 and TRBJ2-2): EAGVAQSPRYKIIEKRQSVAFWCNPISGHATLYWYQQILGQGPKLLIQFQNNGVVDDSQLPKDRFSAERLKGVDSTLKIQPAKLEDSAVYLCASSRTSGGPKTGELFFGEGSRLTVL.

Details on this clone: This CDR3 fails to terminate in the conserved phenylalanine or tryptophan, so it likely reflects a read error. It is unclear where the CDR3 begins or ends on the DNA, so no DNA is shown, and the CDR3 is as TCRdb lists it. The genes are TRBV7-5 and TRBJ1-2. TRBV7-5 is marked as a pseudogene. The CDR3 has 10 residues if both end residues are counted. The chain's CDR3 is CARSLEECTL.

This chain uses TRBV9 with TRBJ2-1; 13 nucleotides line up with TRBD2. CDR3 length equals 15 residues. Trimming at V came to 6 bases and at J to 7 bases, leaving 7 bases not matched to a gene. CDR1 is SGDLS and CDR2 is YYNGEE in the germline V gene. The CDR3 protein is CASTETSGGRNEQFF. The CDR3 region has the DNA TGTGCCAGCACCGAGACTAGCGGGGGGAGGAATGAGCAGTTCTTC.

The gene calls are TRBV5-8 and TRBJ1-5, with 8 bases lining up with TRBD1. The CDR3 has 15 residues. Trimming cost V 3 bases and J 6 bases; bases outside gene matches: 8. The germline V gene has CDR1 SGHTS and CDR2 YDEGEE. The chain's CDR3 is CASSSAGGVSQPQHF. DNA of the CDR3: TGTGCCAGCAGCTCAGCAGGGGGCGTCAGTCAGCCCCAGCATTTT.

The chain links TRBV5-8 to TRBJ1-5; D is possibly TRBD1 (6 bases). The CDR3 loop spans 17 amino acids. V gave up 1 base and J gave up 0 bases, with 14 bases separating them. The V gene's germline CDR1 is SGHTS and CDR2 YDEGEE. The DNA of the CDR3 is TGTGCCAGCAGCTTGAGACTCGGACAGTATAGCAATCAGCCCCAGCATTTT. This gives the protein CASSLRLGQYSNQPQHF.

The CDR3 DNA reads as TGTGCCAGCAGCATCAGGGGTCACGAGCAGTACGTC. It codes for CASSIRGHEQYV. V and J are TRBV2 and TRBJ2-7, with a possible D match to TRBD1 (6 bases). This CDR3 has 12 amino acids. CDR1 and CDR2 (germline): SNHLY, FYNNEI. Trimming left V 6 bases short and J 5 bases short, with 11 bases between.

V is TRBV18 and J is TRBJ1-5; 9 bases fit TRBD1. The CDR3 is 15 residues long. The J segment lost 7 bases and the V segment lost 6 bases, leaving 10 bases of the junction unmatched. Looked up from germline, CDR1 is KGHSH and CDR2 is LQKENI. The CDR3 DNA reads as TGTGCCAGCTCTGGAACTGACAGGGGGGGGCAGCCCCAGCATTTT. This gives the protein CASSGTDRGGQPQHF.

The chain carries TRBV29-1 and TRBJ2-5, with D perhaps TRBD1 (5 bases). The CDR3 totals 16 residues. Per germline, CDR1 SQVTM and CDR2 ANQGSEA. V lost 6 bases and J lost 2, with 22 bases in between. DNA of the CDR3: TGCAGCGTCACTCGGACCCAACAAGGGGTACAAGAGACCCAGTACTTC. This sequence encodes CSVTRTQQGVQETQYF.

The genes are TRBV4-1 and TRBJ1-1; 7 bases are a match to TRBD1. The CDR3 loop spans 17 amino acids. After removal of 2 bases from V and 1 base from J, the junction contained 10 bases not matched to a gene. Germline V gene data show CDR1 as MGHRA and CDR2 as YSYEKL. CDR3 sequence: CASSQLVIQGRNTEAFF. The CDR3 DNA is TGCGCCAGCAGCCAACTTGTAATACAGGGGAGGAACACTGAAGCTTTCTTT.